Shown below are 29 T cell receptor beta chains from a single sample sequenced in a study of blood T cells in healthy people across ages. A sample-barcoded 5' primer and a J-beta primer mix were used in a second PCR of about 7 to 11 cycles. TCRdb used MiXCR to reprocess the 5' RACE reads, holding one entry per CDR3 protein. Of hundreds of thousands of distinct CDR3 sequences listed, around 43% were seen once; the top ten hold 25% to 35%. Sequencing was carried out using blood. The receptors here all came from a man older than 75 in good health.

The chain uses TRBV5-1 and TRBJ1-1; no clear D. V lost 0 bases to trimming and J lost 4 bases, with 16 bases between them. The germline V gene has CDR1 SGHRS and CDR2 YFSETQ. This CDR3 contains 16 residues. The CDR3 DNA sequence: TGCGCCAGCAGCTTGGTAGGAGGGAATACGGGCACTGAAGCTTTCTTT. It specifies CASSLVGGNTGTEAFF.

The table lists this clonotype with many counts. This sequence joins TRBV27 and TRBJ2-7, with 7 bases identical to TRBD1. Looked up from germline, CDR1 is MNHEY and CDR2 is SMNVEV (reference sequence). V dropped 6 bases and J dropped 1; count of bases not matched to a gene: 6. CDR3 size: 14 residues. In DNA form, the CDR3 reads TGTGCCAGCAGCTACAAGGACAGGTCCTACGAGCAGTACTTC. Translation: CASSYKDRSYEQYF.

The V call is TRBV6-2 or TRBV6-3, the J call TRBJ2-1, with 8 bases matching TRBD2. CDR1 and CDR2 (germline): MNHEY, SVGEGT. The junction had 16 bases not matched to a gene; V was cut back by 7 bases and J by 8 bases. The CDR3 runs to 16 residues. The CDR3 coding sequence is TGTGCCAGCATCGGGGCTAGCGGGTTTCTTTACGATGAGCAGTTCTTC. It encodes CASIGASGFLYDEQFF.

This clonotype was picked up a small number of times. This chain uses TRBV12-3 or TRBV12-4 with TRBJ2-5; D not certain. V gave up 3 bases and J gave up 1 base, with 18 bases separating them. The CDR3 is made up of 17 amino acids. The CDR3 is CASSFRVGGVFQETQYF. The CDR3 bases are TGTGCCAGCAGTTTTCGAGTGGGTGGGGTTTTCCAAGAGACCCAGTACTTC.

The chain has TRBV10-3 and TRBJ2-7; 9 positions agree with TRBD1. The CDR3 sequence is 15 residues long. CDR1 is ENHRY and CDR2 is SYGVKD in the germline V gene. J lost 4 bases, V lost 4 bases, and 8 bases had no gene match. Here the CDR3 reads CAISGPGQGAYEQYF. For the CDR3, the DNA is TGTGCCATCAGTGGACCGGGACAGGGAGCGTACGAGCAGTACTTC.

This clonotype was found many times. The rearrangement joins TRBV28 to TRBJ1-5, with 7 nucleotides matching TRBD1. Trimming took 4 bases from V and 2 from J; bases not matched to a gene: 8. The CDR3 spans 16 residues. Looked up from germline, CDR1 is MDHEN and CDR2 is SYDVKM. The DNA for the CDR3 is TGTGCCAGCAGTTCCCCCAGGGGGGAGGGCAATCAGCCCCAGCATTTT. As protein: CASSSPRGEGNQPQHF.

At least ten counts were recorded for this clonotype. The chain couples TRBV14 to TRBJ2-1; D uncertain. Germline V gene lookup returns CDR1 SGHDN and CDR2 FVKESK. The CDR3 spans 15 residues. Trimming took off 0 bases at V and 4 bases at J, with 10 bases between the two ends. The CDR3, as DNA: TGTGCCAGCAGCCAAGAAAGCTCATGGTACAATGAGCAGTTCTTC. This encodes CASSQESSWYNEQFF. The complete variable domain, with remaining parts taken from reference TRBV14 and TRBJ2-1, reads EAGVTQFPSHSVIEKGQTVTLRCDPISGHDNLYWYRRVMGKEIKFLLHFVKESKQDESGMPNNRFLAERTGGTYSTLKVQPAELEDSGVYFCASSQESSWYNEQFFGPGTRLTVL.

This clonotype is a singleton in its sample. This chain links TRBV9 with TRBJ2-1; 11 nucleotides line up with TRBD2. The CDR3 sequence is 15 residues long. Germline CDR1 is SGDLS and CDR2 is YYNGEE. V was pared by 3 bases and J by 4 bases, with 3 bases of the junction left unmatched. Here the CDR3 DNA reads TGTGCCAGCAGCGGGGCTAGCGGGAGGTACAATGAGCAGTTCTTC. The encoded protein is CASSGASGRYNEQFF.

This chain connects TRBV6-6 to TRBJ2-4; 14 bases are shared with TRBD2. The closer fit of TRBJ2-5 to the DNA end suggests the J call may be wrong. CDR3 length: 17 residues. Germline V lookup: CDR1 MNHNY, CDR2 SVGAGI (reference sequence). DNA for the CDR3: TGTGCCAGCAGTTCCCCGCGGGGGACTAGCGGGAGTAAGACCCAGTACTTC. Translation: CASSSPRGTSGSKTQYF.

This clonotype was recorded a few times. This chain joins TRBV6-2 or TRBV6-3 and TRBJ2-1, with 10 bases identical to TRBD2. The V segment lost 6 bases and the J segment 9 bases; nucleotides outside the gene matches: 11. The CDR3 loop spans 15 amino acids. The germline V gene has CDR1 MNHEY and CDR2 SVGEGT. CDR3 loop: CASSRVSGGAREQFF. The CDR3 DNA sequence: TGTGCCAGCAGCAGAGTAAGCGGGGGGGCCCGTGAGCAGTTCTTC.

This chain connects TRBV11-2 to TRBJ2-4, with 10 bases aligning to TRBD1. The J call could be wrong; TRBJ2-7 is a better fit for the DNA end. This CDR3 comprises 15 residues. The germline CDR1 and CDR2 sequences are SGHAT and FQNNGV. The CDR3 DNA reads TGTGCCAGCAGCAGTCCGGGACAGGGGAGACACGAGCAGTACTTC. Protein product: CASSSPGQGRHEQYF.

This clonotype was observed at least ten times. Its ends do not fully match the called genes, so a read error is possible. The chain employs TRBV5-1 and TRBJ2-5; 8 nucleotides match TRBD2. Germline assignment: CDR1 SGHRS and CDR2 YFSETQ. The length of the CDR3 is 13 residues. This chain's CDR3 is CASSSGGAETQYF. The CDR3, as DNA: TGTGCCAGCAGCTCCGGGGGGGCCGAGACCCAGTACTTC. Using reference TRBV5-1 and TRBJ2-5 for the parts outside the CDR3, the full variable domain is KAGVTQTPRYLIKTRGQQVTLSCSPISGHRSVSWYQQTPGQGLQFLFEYFSETQRNKGNFPGRFSGRQFSNSRSEMNVSTLELGDSALYLCASSSGGAETQYFGPGTRLLVL.

Of note for this clonotype: Here the CDR3 omits its conserved ending phenylalanine or tryptophan, so a read error is the likely source. The limits of the CDR3 on the DNA are not certain, so only TCRdb's listed CDR3 is given. The gene calls are TRBV11-1 and TRBJ1-2; the D call TRBD1 from the table was never checked on the DNA. Germline loops: CDR1 SGHAT, CDR2 FQDESV (reference sequence). The CDR3 spans 15 amino acids, including both terminal residues. CDR3 sequence: CASSPTGTGIYGYTV.

This sequence joins TRBV5-1 and TRBJ2-2, with 7 bases matching TRBD2. The V gene end was trimmed by 0 bases and the J gene end by 9 bases; junction bases not matched to a gene: 5. The CDR3 is made up of 14 amino acids. In germline, CDR1 is SGHRS, CDR2 YFSETQ. As DNA, the CDR3 is TGCGCCAGCAGCTTGGGACTAGCTGGCTGGGAGCTGTTTTTT. Protein product: CASSLGLAGWELFF.

This chain connects TRBV3-1 to TRBJ2-7, with 11 bases that match TRBD2. Germline trimming cut 1 base from V and 2 bases from J; bases unmatched to any gene: 16. Germline CDR1 is LGHDT and CDR2 is YNNKEL (reference sequence). The CDR3 spans 20 residues. The CDR3 spells CASSQGQGGFTSGRPYEQYF. The CDR3 nucleotides read TGTGCCAGCAGCCAAGGGCAAGGAGGTTTCACTAGCGGGAGACCCTACGAGCAGTACTTC.

The chain joins TRBV7-2 to TRBJ2-5, with D maybe TRBD2 (6 bases). In germline, CDR1 is SGHTA, CDR2 FQGNSA. V lost 2 bases to trimming and J lost 2 bases, with 9 bases between them. This CDR3 has 14 amino acids. This chain's CDR3 is CASSLCGAQETQYF. The CDR3 region has the DNA TGTGCCAGCAGCTTATGCGGGGCACAAGAGACCCAGTACTTC. The full variable domain, its missing parts supplied by reference TRBV7-2 and TRBJ2-5, is GAGVSQSPSNKVTEKGKDVELRCDPISGHTALYWYRQSLGQGLEFLIYFQGNSAPDKSGLPSDRFSAERTGGSVSTLTIQRTQQEDSAVYLCASSLCGAQETQYFGPGTRLLVL.

The V and J genes are TRBV7-8 and TRBJ2-2; D is possibly TRBD1 (5 bases). Germline values: CDR1 SGHVS, CDR2 FQNEAQ. Trimming left V 1 base short and J 4 bases short, with 13 bases between. The CDR3 sequence is 16 residues long. The CDR3 reads CASSLGGGAITGELFF. The CDR3 DNA is TGTGCCAGCAGCTTAGGGGGTGGGGCAATCACCGGGGAGCTGTTTTTT.

This clonotype was seen a few times. V is TRBV7-2 and J is TRBJ2-3; D is possibly TRBD1 or TRBD2 (5 bases each). Germline lookup yields CDR1 SGHTA and CDR2 FQGNSA. The CDR3 consists of 13 residues. Trimming removed 5 bases at V and 9 bases at J, with 15 bases between. The CDR3 loop is CASSPGPVYTQYF. CDR3 in DNA: TGTGCCAGCAGCCCGGGACCTGTATACACGCAGTATTTT. Looking up the rest from reference TRBV7-2 and TRBJ2-3 gives the full variable domain: GAGVSQSPSNKVTEKGKDVELRCDPISGHTALYWYRQSLGQGLEFLIYFQGNSAPDKSGLPSDRFSAERTGGSVSTLTIQRTQQEDSAVYLCASSPGPVYTQYFGPGTRLTVL.

Of note for this clonotype: A much larger clone differs from this one at a single base, so this may be a read error. The chain has TRBV20-1 and TRBJ2-5, with 7 bases that match TRBD2. The ends lost 6 bases at V and 11 bases at J; junction bases unmatched: 18. The length of the CDR3 is 14 residues. Germline CDR1 DFQATT, CDR2 SNEGSKA (reference sequence). As DNA, the CDR3 is TGCAGTGCCCTCGGGGCTAGCGGTTACAATGAGCAGTACTTC. Translation gives CSALGASGYNEQYF.

This clonotype has more than one count but fewer than ten. The chain carries TRBV7-9 and TRBJ2-1; 8 bases are a match to TRBD2. Germline-derived CDR1 and CDR2 are SEHNR and FQNEAQ (reference sequence). The CDR3 contains 15 residues. Trimming removed 4 bases from V and 6 bases from J; junction bases left unmatched: 8. The CDR3 bases are TGTGCCAGCAGCTCCGAGGGACTAGTGTTCAATGAGCAGTTCTTC. It codes for CASSSEGLVFNEQFF.

The gene calls are TRBV20-1 and TRBJ1-4; 7 nucleotides agree with TRBD1. The ends lost 1 base at V and 7 bases at J; junction bases unmatched: 6. This CDR3 has 14 amino acids. Looked up from germline, CDR1 is DFQATT and CDR2 is SNEGSKA (reference sequence). In DNA form, the CDR3 reads TGCAGTGCTAGAGCCCCAGGGGGTCGTGAAAAACTGTTTTTT. This gives the protein CSARAPGGREKLFF.

This clonotype was detected many times. The chain combines TRBV4-2 with TRBJ2-3, with 9 bases identical to TRBD2. CDR3 size: 16 residues. Germline V lookup: CDR1 LGHNA, CDR2 YNFKEQ. J gave up 0 bases and V 4 bases, and 5 bases lay outside the gene matches. CDR3 loop: CASSLTTSGSTDTQYF. The CDR3 DNA reads TGTGCCAGCAGCCTAACTACTAGCGGGAGCACAGATACGCAGTATTTT.

With regard to this clonotype: Given a much more abundant clone one base away, this may be a read error. The chain is built from TRBV4-2 and TRBJ2-1, with 9 bases lining up with TRBD1. CDR1 is LGHNA, CDR2 YNFKEQ, per germline. V trimming: 1 base; J trimming: 10 bases; junction bases outside the gene matches: 14. The CDR3 loop spans 17 amino acids. This chain's CDR3 is CASSQALAGTGKYEQFF. CDR3 DNA: TGTGCCAGCAGCCAAGCTTTAGCCGGGACAGGGAAATACGAGCAGTTCTTC.

This clonotype appeared a few times. The J gene is TRBJ2-1, the V gene TRBV20-1, with 8 bases matching TRBD2. The CDR3 is 16 amino acids. The J segment lost 0 bases and the V segment lost 8 bases, leaving 12 bases of the junction unmatched. CDR1 is DFQATT, CDR2 SNEGSKA, per germline (reference sequence). CDR3 nucleotides: TGCAGTACCAATGAGAGACTAGCGAGCTCCTACAATGAGCAGTTCTTC. As protein: CSTNERLASSYNEQFF.

The rearrangement uses TRBV7-9 and TRBJ2-3; tentatively, D is TRBD1 or TRBD2 (5 bases each). The CDR3 sequence is 16 residues long. The V end lost 2 bases, the J end lost 0 bases, and 12 bases lay between the germline ends. Germline CDR1 SEHNR, CDR2 FQNEAQ (reference sequence). CDR3 bases: TGTGCCAGCAGCTTAAGGGACGGGTGGAGCACAGATACGCAGTATTTT. Translating gives CASSLRDGWSTDTQYF.

This clonotype came up many times. The chain is built from TRBV10-2 and TRBJ2-7; D remains unclear. CDR1 WSHSY and CDR2 SAAADI come from the germline V gene. This CDR3 comprises 14 residues. V lost 8 bases, J lost 0 bases, and 14 bases lay in between. In DNA, the CDR3 is TGCGCCAGCCGCCGGACGGCTGACTCCTACGAGCAGTACTTC. Residues: CASRRTADSYEQYF.

This chain connects TRBV15 to TRBJ1-5; 8 nucleotides match TRBD1. CDR1 LNHNV and CDR2 YYDKDF come from the germline V gene (reference sequence). With 6 bases clipped from V and 2 bases from J, the junction kept 12 bases outside the gene matches. This CDR3 has 17 residues. The CDR3 coding sequence is TGTGCCACCAGTCCGGGACAGGCGACTTCTGGCAATCAGCCCCAGCATTTT. Translation gives CATSPGQATSGNQPQHF.

For the CDR3, the DNA is TGCAGTGCTAGACGTCTAGCCGGCTACAATGAGCAGTACTTC. Translation: CSARRLAGYNEQYF. The chain has TRBV20-1 and TRBJ2-5, with D possibly TRBD2 on 5 matching bases. Trimming left V 2 bases short and J 11 bases short, with 21 bases between. Germline V CDR1 and CDR2: DFQATT, SNEGSKA (reference sequence). CDR3 length equals 14 residues.

This clonotype has a handful of counts. The V call is TRBV3-1, the J call TRBJ2-6; D unresolved. The CDR3 totals 15 residues. Per the germline V gene, CDR1 is LGHDT and CDR2 is YNNKEL (reference sequence). V shed 7 bases and J shed 1 base, with 11 bases lying between them. CDR3 nucleotides: TGTGCCAGCAACACTTCAAGATCTGGGGCCAACGTCCTGACTTTC. Translating it yields CASNTSRSGANVLTF.